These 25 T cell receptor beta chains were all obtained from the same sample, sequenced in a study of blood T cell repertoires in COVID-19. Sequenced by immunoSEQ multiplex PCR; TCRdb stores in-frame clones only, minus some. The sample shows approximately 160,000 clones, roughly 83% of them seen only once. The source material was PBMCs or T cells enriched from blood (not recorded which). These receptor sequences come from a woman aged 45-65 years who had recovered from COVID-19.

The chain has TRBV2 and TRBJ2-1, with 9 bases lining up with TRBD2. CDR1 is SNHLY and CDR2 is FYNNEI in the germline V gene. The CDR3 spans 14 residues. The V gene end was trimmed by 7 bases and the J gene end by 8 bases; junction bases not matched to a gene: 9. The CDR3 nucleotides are TGTGCCAGCAACAAGGGACTAGCCGCGGATGAGCAGTTCTTC. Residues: CASNKGLAADEQFF.

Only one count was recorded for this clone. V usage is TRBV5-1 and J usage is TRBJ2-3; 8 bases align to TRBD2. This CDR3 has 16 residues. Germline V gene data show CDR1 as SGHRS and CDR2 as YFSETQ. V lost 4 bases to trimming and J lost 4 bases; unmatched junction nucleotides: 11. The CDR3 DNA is TGCGCCAGCAGCGCATCCCTTAGCGGGGTAGCAGATACGCAGTATTTT. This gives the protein CASSASLSGVADTQYF.

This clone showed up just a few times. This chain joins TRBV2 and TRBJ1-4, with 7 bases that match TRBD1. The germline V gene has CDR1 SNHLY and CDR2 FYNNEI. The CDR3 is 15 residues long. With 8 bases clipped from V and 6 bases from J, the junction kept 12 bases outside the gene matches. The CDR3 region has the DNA TGTGCCAGCGGACAGGAAGGGACTTTTTATGAAAAACTGTTTTTT. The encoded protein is CASGQEGTFYEKLFF.

The CDR3 region is CATSPLSPVTTGDTEAFF. The CDR3 DNA reads as TGTGCCACCAGCCCGCTTAGTCCCGTTACCACAGGGGACACTGAAGCTTTCTTT. This rearrangement joins TRBV15 to TRBJ1-1, with 7 bases that match TRBD1. V dropped 5 bases and J dropped 3; count of bases not matched to a gene: 18. Looked up from germline, CDR1 is LNHNV and CDR2 is YYDKDF (reference sequence). This CDR3 is built from 18 residues.

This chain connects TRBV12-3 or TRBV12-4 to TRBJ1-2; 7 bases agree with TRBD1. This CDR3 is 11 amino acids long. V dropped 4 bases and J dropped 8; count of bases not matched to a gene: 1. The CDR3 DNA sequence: TGTGCCAGCAGTTGGGGACAGGGCTACACCTTC. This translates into CASSWGQGYTF.

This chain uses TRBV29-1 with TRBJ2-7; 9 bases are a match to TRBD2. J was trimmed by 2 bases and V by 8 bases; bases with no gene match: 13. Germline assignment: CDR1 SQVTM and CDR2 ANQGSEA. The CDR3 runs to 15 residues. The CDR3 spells CSCYGGRAPTYEQYV. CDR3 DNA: TGCAGCTGCTATGGCGGGAGGGCCCCAACCTACGAGCAGTACGTC.

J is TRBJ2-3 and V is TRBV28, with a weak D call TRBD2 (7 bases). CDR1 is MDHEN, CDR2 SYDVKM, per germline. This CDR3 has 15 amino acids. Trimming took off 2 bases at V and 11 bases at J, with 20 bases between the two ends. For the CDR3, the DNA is TGTGCCAGCAGTTTAGCGGGGGCTCCACAGATAGGGCAGTATTTT. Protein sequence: CASSLAGAPQIGQYF. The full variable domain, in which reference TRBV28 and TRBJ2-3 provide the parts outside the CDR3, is DVKVTQSSRYLVKRTGEKVFLECVQDMDHENMFWYRQDPGLGLRLIYFSYDVKMKEKGDIPEGYSVSREKKERFSLILESASTNQTSMYLCASSLAGAPQIGQYFGPGTRLTVL.

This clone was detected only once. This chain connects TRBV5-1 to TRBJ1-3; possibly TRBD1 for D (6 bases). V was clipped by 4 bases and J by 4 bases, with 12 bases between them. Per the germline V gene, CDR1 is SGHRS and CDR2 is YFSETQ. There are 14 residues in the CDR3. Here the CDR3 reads CASSPGDGGNTIYF. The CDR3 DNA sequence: TGCGCCAGCAGCCCAGGGGATGGGGGAAACACCATATATTTT.

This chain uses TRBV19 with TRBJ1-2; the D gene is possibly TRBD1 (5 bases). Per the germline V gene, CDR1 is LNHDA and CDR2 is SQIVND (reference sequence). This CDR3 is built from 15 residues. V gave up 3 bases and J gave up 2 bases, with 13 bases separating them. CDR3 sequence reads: CASSISWQGNYGYTF. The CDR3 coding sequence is TGTGCCAGTAGTATCTCTTGGCAGGGAAACTATGGCTACACCTTC.

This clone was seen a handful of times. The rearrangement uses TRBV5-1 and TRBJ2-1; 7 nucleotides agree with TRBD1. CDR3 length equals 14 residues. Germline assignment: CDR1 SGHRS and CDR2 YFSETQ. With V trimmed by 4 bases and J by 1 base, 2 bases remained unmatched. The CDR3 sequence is CASSQGDSYNEQFF. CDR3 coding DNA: TGCGCCAGCAGCCAGGGGGATTCCTACAATGAGCAGTTCTTC. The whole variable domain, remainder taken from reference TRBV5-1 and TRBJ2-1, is KAGVTQTPRYLIKTRGQQVTLSCSPISGHRSVSWYQQTPGQGLQFLFEYFSETQRNKGNFPGRFSGRQFSNSRSEMNVSTLELGDSALYLCASSQGDSYNEQFFGPGTRLTVL.

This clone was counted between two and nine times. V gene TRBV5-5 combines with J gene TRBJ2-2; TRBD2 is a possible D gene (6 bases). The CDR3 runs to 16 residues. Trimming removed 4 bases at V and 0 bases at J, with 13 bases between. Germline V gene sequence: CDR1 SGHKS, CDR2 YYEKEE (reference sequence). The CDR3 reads CASSTGDPANTGELFF. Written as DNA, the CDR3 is TGTGCCAGCAGCACGGGAGACCCCGCGAACACCGGGGAGCTGTTTTTT.

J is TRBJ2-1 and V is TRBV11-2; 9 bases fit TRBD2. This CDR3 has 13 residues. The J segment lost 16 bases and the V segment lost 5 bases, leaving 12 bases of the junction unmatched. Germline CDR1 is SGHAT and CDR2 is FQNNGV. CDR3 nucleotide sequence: TGTGCCAGCAGCCCCTCCCGGAGGACTAGCGACTTCTTC. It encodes CASSPSRRTSDFF.

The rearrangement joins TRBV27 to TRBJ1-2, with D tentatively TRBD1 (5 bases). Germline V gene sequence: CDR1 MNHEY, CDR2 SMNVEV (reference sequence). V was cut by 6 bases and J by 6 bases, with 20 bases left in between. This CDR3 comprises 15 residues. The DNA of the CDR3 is TGTGCCAGCAGGGGTCACCAGGGCCGGAGGGATGGCTACACCTTC. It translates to CASRGHQGRRDGYTF.

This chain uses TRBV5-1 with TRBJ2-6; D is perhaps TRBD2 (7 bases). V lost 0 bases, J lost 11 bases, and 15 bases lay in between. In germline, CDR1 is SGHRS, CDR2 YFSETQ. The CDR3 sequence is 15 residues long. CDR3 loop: CASSLEGGGRDVLTF. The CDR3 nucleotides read TGCGCCAGCAGCTTGGAAGGGGGAGGGCGTGACGTCCTGACTTTC.

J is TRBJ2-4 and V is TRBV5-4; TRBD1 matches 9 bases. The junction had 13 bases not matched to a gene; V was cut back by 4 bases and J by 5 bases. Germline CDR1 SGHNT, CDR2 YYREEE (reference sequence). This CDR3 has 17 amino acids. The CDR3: CASSPRPGTGNQNIQYF. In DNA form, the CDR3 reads TGTGCCAGCAGCCCTCGTCCCGGGACAGGGAACCAAAACATTCAGTACTTC.

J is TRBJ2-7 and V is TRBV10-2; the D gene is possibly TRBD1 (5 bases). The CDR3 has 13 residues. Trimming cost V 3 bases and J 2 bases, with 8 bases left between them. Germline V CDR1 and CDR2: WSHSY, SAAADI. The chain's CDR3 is CASSEQDTYEQYV. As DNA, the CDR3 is TGCGCCAGCAGTGAACAGGACACCTACGAGCAGTACGTC.

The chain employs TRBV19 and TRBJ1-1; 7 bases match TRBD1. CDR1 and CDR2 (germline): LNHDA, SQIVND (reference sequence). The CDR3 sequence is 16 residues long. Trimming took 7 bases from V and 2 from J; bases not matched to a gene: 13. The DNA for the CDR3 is TGTGCCAGTATCGACAGGGACGGGTTTCGCAACACTGAAGCTTTCTTT. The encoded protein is CASIDRDGFRNTEAFF.

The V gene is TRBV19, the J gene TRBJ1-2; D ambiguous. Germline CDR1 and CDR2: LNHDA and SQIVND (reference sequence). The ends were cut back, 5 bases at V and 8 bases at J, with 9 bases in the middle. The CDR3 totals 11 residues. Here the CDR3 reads CASSERSGYTF. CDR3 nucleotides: TGTGCCAGTAGTGAACGGAGCGGCTACACCTTC.

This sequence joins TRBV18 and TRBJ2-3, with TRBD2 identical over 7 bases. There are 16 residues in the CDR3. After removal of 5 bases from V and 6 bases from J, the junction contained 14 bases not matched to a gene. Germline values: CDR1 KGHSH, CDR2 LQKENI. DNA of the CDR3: TGTGCCAGCTCAGTCTCCGGGACGGCCGGGGGGGATACGCAGTATTTT. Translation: CASSVSGTAGGDTQYF.

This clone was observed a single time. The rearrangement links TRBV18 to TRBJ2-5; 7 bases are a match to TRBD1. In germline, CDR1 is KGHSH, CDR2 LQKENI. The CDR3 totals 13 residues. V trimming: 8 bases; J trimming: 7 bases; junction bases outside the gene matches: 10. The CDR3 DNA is TGTGCCAGCATGCAAGGGGGCCCGGGGACCCAGTACTTC. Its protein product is CASMQGGPGTQYF. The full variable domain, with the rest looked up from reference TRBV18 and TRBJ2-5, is NAGVMQNPRHLVRRRGQEARLRCSPMKGHSHVYWYRQLPEEGLKFMVYLQKENIIDESGMPKERFSAEFPKEGPSILRIQQVVRGDSAAYFCASMQGGPGTQYFGPGTRLLVL.

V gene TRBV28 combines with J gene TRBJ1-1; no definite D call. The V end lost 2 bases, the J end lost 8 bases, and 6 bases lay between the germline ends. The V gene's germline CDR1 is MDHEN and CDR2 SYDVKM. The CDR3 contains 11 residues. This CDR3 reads CASSLVREAFF. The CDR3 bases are TGTGCCAGCAGTTTAGTCCGGGAAGCTTTCTTT.

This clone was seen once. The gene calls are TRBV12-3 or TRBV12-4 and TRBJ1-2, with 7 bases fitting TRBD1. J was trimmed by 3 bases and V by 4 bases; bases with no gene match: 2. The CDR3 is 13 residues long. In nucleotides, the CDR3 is TGTGCCAGCAGTTACACAGGGGACTATGGCTACACCTTC. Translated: CASSYTGDYGYTF.

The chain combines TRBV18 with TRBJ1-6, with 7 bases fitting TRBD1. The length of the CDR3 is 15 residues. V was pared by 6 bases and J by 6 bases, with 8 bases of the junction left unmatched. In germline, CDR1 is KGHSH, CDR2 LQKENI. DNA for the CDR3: TGTGCCAGCTCGCGGGGACAGACCGTTAATTCACCCCTCCACTTT. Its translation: CASSRGQTVNSPLHF.

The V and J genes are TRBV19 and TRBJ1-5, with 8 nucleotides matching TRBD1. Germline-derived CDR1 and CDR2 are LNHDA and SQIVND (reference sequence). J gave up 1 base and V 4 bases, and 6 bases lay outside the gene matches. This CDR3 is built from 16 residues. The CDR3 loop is CASSSLTGVSNQPQHF. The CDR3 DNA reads TGTGCCAGTAGTAGTCTGACAGGGGTGAGCAATCAGCCCCAGCATTTT. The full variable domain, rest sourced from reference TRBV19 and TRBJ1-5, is DGGITQSPKYLFRKEGQNVTLSCEQNLNHDAMYWYRQDPGQGLRLIYYSQIVNDFQKGDIAEGYSVSREKKESFPLTVTSAQKNPTAFYLCASSSLTGVSNQPQHFGDGTRLSIL.

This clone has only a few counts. The CDR3 DNA reads as TGTGCCAGCAGCTTCGGAGGGGGCGATCAGCCCCAGCATTTT. This translates into CASSFGGGDQPQHF. This chain connects TRBV13 to TRBJ1-5; 7 positions agree with TRBD1. Germline values: CDR1 PRHDT, CDR2 FYEKMQ (reference sequence). With V trimmed by 3 bases and J by 5 bases, 4 bases remained unmatched. CDR3 length: 14 residues. The entire variable domain, with the rest obtained from reference TRBV13 and TRBJ1-5, is as follows: AAGVIQSPRHLIKEKRETATLKCYPIPRHDTVYWYQQGPGQDPQFLISFYEKMQSDKGSIPDRFSAQQFSDYHSELNMSSLELGDSALYFCASSFGGGDQPQHFGDGTRLSIL.